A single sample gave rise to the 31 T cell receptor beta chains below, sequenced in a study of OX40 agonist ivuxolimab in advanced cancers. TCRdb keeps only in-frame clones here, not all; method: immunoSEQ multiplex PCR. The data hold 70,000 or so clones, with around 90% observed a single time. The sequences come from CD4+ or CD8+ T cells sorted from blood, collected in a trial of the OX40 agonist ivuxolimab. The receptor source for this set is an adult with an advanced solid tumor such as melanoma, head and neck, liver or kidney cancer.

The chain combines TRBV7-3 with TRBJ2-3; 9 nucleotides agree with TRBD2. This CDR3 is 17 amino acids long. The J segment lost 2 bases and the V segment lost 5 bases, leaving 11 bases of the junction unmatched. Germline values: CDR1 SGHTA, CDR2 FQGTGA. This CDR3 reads CASSPQPWTSATDTQYF. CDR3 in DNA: TGTGCCAGCAGCCCCCAACCTTGGACTAGCGCCACAGATACGCAGTATTTT. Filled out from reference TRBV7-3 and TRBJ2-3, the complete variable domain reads GAGVSQTPSNKVTEKGKYVELRCDPISGHTALYWYRQSLGQGPEFLIYFQGTGAADDSGLPNDRFFAVRPEGSVSTLKIQRTERGDSAVYLCASSPQPWTSATDTQYFGPGTRLTVL.

The chain's CDR3 is CASSPLQGNTEAFF. CDR3 sequence (DNA): TGTGCCAGCTCACCACTGCAGGGGAACACTGAAGCTTTCTTT. The J gene is TRBJ1-1, the V gene TRBV18; possible D gene TRBD1, 5 bases. This CDR3 comprises 14 residues. Germline assignment: CDR1 KGHSH and CDR2 LQKENI. The ends were cut back, 1 base at V and 1 base at J, with 7 bases in the middle.

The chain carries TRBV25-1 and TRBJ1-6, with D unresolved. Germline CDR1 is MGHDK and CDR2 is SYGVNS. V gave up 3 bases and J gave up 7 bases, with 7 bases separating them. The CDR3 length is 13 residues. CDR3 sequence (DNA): TGTGCCAGCAGTGATCTCCGGAATTCACCCCTCCACTTT. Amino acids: CASSDLRNSPLHF. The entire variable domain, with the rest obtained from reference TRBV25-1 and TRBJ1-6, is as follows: EADIYQTPRYLVIGTGKKITLECSQTMGHDKMYWYQQDPGMELHLIHYSYGVNSTEKGDLSSESTVSRIRTEHFPLTLESARPSHTSQYLCASSDLRNSPLHFGNGTRLTVT.

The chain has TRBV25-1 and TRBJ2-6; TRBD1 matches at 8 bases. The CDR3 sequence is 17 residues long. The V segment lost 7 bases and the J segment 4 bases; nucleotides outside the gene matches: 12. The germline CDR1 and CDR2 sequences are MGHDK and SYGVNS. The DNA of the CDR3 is TGTGCCAGCACCAAGGACAGGGTGACATCCGGGGCCAACGTCCTGACTTTC. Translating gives CASTKDRVTSGANVLTF.

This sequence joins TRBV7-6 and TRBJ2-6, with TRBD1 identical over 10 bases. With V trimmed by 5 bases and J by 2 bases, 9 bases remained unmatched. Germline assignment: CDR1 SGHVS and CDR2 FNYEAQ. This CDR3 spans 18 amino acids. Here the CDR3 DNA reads TGTGCCAGCAGCCCGCGGGGGACAGGGGAAACTGGGGCCAACGTCCTGACTTTC. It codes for CASSPRGTGETGANVLTF. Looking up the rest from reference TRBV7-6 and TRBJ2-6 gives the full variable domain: GAGVSQSPRYKVTKRGQDVALRCDPISGHVSLYWYRQALGQGPEFLTYFNYEAQQDKSGLPNDRFSAERPEGSISTLTIQRTEQRDSAMYRCASSPRGTGETGANVLTFGAGSRLTVL.

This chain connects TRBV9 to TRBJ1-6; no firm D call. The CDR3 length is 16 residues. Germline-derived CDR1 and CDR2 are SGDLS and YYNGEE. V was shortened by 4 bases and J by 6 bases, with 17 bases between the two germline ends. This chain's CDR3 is CASSLSQDAGNSPLHF. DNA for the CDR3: TGTGCCAGCAGCCTCTCCCAGGACGCCGGTAATTCACCCCTCCACTTT. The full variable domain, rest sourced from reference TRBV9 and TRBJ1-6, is DSGVTQTPKHLITATGQRVTLRCSPRSGDLSVYWYQQSLDQGLQFLIQYYNGEERAKGNILERFSAQQFPDLHSELNLSSLELGDSALYFCASSLSQDAGNSPLHFGNGTRLTVT.

CDR3 amino acids: CASSRAMTGGREQYF. CDR3 nucleotides: TGTGCCAGCAGTAGGGCTATGACAGGGGGGAGAGAGCAGTACTTC. V and J are TRBV6-5 and TRBJ2-7; 9 bases map to TRBD1. The CDR3 has 15 residues. CDR1 and CDR2 (germline): MNHEY, SVGAGI. V was pared by 5 bases and J by 7 bases, with 12 bases of the junction left unmatched.

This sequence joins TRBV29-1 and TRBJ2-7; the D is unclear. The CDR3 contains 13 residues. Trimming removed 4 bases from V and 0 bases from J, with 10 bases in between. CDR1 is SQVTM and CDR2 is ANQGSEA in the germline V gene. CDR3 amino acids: CSVARQSSYEQYF. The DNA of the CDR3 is TGCAGCGTTGCGCGACAAAGCTCCTACGAGCAGTACTTC.

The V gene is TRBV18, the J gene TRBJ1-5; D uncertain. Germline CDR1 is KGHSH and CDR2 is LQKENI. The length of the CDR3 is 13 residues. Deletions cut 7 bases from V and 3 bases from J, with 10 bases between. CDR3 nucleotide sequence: TGTGCCAGCTGCGAGAGTGACAATCAGCCCCAGCATTTT. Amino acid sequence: CASCESDNQPQHF.

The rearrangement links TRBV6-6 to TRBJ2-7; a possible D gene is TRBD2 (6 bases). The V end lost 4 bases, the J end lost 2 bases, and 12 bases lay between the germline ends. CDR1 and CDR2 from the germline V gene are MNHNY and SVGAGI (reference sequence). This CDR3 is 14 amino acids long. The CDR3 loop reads CASSWVSGTYEQYF. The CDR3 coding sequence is TGTGCCAGCAGTTGGGTTAGCGGAACCTACGAGCAGTACTTC.

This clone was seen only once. The CDR3 nucleotides are TGTGCCAGCAGTATTACCCGCACAGATACGCAGTATTTT. It is translated as CASSITRTDTQYF. This chain joins TRBV27 and TRBJ2-3; unclear D gene. This CDR3 contains 13 residues. With 5 bases removed from V and 1 base from J, the gap between germline ends came to 7 bases. Per the germline V gene, CDR1 is MNHEY and CDR2 is SMNVEV (reference sequence).

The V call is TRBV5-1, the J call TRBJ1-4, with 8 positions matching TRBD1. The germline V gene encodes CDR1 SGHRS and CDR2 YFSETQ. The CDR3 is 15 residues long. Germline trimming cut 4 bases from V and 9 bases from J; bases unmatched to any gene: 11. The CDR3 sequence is CASSLGQGGGQKLFF. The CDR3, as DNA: TGCGCCAGCAGCCTTGGACAGGGTGGGGGTCAAAAACTGTTTTTT. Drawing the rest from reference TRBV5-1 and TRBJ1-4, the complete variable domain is KAGVTQTPRYLIKTRGQQVTLSCSPISGHRSVSWYQQTPGQGLQFLFEYFSETQRNKGNFPGRFSGRQFSNSRSEMNVSTLELGDSALYLCASSLGQGGGQKLFFGSGTQLSVL.

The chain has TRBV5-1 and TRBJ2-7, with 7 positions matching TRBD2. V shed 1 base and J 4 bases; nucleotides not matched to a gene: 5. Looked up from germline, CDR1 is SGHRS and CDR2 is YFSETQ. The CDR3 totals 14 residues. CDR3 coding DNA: TGCGCCAGCAGCTTGTATCCGGGAGGATACGAGCAGTACTTC. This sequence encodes CASSLYPGGYEQYF.

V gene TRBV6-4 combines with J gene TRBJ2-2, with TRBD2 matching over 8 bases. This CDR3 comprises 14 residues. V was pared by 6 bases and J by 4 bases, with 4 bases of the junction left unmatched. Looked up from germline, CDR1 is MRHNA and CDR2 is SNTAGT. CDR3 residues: CASRSGSVTGELFF. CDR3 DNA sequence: TGTGCCAGCAGAAGCGGGAGTGTCACCGGGGAGCTGTTTTTT.

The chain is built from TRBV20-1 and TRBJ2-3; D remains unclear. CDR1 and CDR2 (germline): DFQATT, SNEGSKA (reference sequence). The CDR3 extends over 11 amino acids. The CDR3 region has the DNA TGCAGCTCTACTGCGGCAGATACGCAGTATTTT. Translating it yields CSSTAADTQYF.

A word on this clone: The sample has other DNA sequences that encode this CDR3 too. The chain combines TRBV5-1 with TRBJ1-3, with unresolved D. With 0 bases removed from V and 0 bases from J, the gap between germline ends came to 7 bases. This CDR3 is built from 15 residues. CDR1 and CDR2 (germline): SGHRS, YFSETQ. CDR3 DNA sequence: TGCGCCAGCAGCTTGGGGGCTAGCTCTGGAAACACCATATATTTT. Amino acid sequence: CASSLGASSGNTIYF.

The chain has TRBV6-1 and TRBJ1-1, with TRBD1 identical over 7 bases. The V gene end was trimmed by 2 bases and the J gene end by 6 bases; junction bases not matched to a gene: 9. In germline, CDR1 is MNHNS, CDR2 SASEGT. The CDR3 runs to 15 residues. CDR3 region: CASSERGQGGSEAFF. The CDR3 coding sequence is TGTGCCAGCAGTGAAAGGGGGCAGGGGGGCTCTGAAGCTTTCTTT.

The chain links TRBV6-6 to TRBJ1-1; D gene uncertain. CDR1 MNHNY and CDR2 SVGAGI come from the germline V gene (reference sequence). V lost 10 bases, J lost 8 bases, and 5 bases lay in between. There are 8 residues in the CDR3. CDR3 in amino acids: CATPEAFF. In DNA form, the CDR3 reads TGTGCCACACCAGAAGCTTTCTTT.

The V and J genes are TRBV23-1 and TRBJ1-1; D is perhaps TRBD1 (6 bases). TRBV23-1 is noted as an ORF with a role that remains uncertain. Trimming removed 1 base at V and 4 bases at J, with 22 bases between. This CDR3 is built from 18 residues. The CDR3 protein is CASSQFPLPPRGSTEAFF. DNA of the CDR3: TGCGCCAGCAGTCAATTTCCACTCCCCCCGAGGGGGAGCACTGAAGCTTTCTTT.

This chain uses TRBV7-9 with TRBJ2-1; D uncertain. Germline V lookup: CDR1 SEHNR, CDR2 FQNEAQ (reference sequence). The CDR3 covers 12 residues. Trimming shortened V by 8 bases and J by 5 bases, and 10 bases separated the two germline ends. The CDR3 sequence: CASSPANNEQFF. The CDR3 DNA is TGTGCCAGCTCTCCGGCCAACAATGAGCAGTTCTTC.

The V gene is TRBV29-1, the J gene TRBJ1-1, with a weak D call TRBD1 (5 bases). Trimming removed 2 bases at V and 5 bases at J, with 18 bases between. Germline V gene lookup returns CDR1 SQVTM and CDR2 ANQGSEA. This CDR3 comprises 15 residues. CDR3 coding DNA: TGCAGCGTTGAAACCCGCCCCCTTGGGGGGACTGAAGCTTTCTTT. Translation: CSVETRPLGGTEAFF.

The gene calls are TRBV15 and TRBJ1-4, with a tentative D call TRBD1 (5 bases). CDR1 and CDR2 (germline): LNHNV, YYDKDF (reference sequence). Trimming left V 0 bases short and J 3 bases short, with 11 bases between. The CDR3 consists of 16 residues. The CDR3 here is CATSRERGRSNEKLFF. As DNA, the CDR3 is TGTGCCACCAGCAGAGAGAGGGGCAGATCTAATGAAAAACTGTTTTTT.

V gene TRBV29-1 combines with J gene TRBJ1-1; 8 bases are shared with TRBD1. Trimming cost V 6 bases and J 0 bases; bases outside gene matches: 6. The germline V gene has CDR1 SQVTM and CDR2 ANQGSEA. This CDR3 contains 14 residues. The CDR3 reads CSVEYRGVNTEAFF. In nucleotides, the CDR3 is TGCAGCGTAGAGTACAGGGGGGTGAACACTGAAGCTTTCTTT.

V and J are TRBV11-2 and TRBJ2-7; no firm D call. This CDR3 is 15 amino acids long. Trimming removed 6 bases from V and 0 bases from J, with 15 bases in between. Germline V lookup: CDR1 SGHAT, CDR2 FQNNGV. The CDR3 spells CASRRRHQSSYEQYF. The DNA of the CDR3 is TGTGCCAGCAGGAGGAGACACCAAAGCTCCTACGAGCAGTACTTC.

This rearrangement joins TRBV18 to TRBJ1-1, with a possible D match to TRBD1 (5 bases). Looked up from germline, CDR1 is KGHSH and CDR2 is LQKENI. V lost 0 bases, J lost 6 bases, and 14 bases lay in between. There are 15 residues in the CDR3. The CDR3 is CASSPPRGAPAEAFF. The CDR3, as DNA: TGTGCCAGCTCACCACCGAGGGGCGCCCCCGCTGAAGCTTTCTTT.

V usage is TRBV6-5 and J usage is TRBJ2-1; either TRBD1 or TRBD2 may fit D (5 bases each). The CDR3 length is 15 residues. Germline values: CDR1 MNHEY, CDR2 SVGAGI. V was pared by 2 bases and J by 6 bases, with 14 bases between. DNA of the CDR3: TGTGCCAGCAGTTACAACCCGGGACCCAGCAATGAGCAGTTCTTC. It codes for CASSYNPGPSNEQFF.

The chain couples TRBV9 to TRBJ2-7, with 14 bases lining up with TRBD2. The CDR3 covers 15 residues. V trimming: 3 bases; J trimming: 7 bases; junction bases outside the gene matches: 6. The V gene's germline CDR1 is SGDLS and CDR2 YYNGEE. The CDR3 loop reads CASSGGLAGVGEQYF. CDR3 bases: TGTGCCAGCAGCGGGGGACTAGCGGGAGTAGGAGAGCAGTACTTC.

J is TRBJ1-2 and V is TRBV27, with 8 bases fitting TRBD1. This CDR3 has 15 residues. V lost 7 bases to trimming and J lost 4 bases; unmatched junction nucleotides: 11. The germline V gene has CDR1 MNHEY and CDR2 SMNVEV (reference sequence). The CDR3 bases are TGTGCCAGCAAACAGGACAGGGCCGCTCCCTATGGCTACACCTTC. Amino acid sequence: CASKQDRAAPYGYTF.

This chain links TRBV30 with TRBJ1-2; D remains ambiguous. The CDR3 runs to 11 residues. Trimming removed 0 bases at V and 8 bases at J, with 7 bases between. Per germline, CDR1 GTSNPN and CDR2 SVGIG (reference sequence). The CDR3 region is CAWSVQRGYTF. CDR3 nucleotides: TGTGCCTGGAGTGTACAGCGGGGCTACACCTTC. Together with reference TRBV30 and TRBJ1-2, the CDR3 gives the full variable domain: SQTIHQWPATLVQPVGSPLSLECTVEGTSNPNLYWYRQAAGRGLQLLFYSVGIGQISSEVPQNLSASRPQDRQFILSSKKLLLSDSGFYLCAWSVQRGYTFGSGTRLTVV.

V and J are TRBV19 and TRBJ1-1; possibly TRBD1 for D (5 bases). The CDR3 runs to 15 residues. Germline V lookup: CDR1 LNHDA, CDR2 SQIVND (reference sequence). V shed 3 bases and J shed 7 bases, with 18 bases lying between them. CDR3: CASSMIMGDQREAFF. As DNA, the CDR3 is TGTGCCAGTAGTATGATTATGGGGGACCAGCGTGAAGCTTTCTTT. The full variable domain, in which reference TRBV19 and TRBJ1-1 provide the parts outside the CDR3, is DGGITQSPKYLFRKEGQNVTLSCEQNLNHDAMYWYRQDPGQGLRLIYYSQIVNDFQKGDIAEGYSVSREKKESFPLTVTSAQKNPTAFYLCASSMIMGDQREAFFGQGTRLTVV.

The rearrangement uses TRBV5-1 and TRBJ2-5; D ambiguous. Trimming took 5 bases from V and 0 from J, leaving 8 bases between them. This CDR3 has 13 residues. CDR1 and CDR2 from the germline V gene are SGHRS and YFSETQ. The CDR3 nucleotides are TGCGCCAGCAGTCCAGGAGACCAAGAGACCCAGTACTTC. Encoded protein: CASSPGDQETQYF.